What follows are 9 T cell receptor beta chains derived from one specimen sequenced in a study of blood T cell repertoires in COVID-19. Measured with immunoSEQ multiplex PCR; TCRdb has only the in-frame clones, and not every one. The sample carries about 220,000 clones, about 80% recorded once. Material: PBMCs or T cells enriched from blood (not recorded which). The receptors derive from a woman in her forties with acute COVID-19.

The chain links TRBV9 to TRBJ2-1, with TRBD2 identical over 13 bases. The CDR3 consists of 18 residues. Germline V gene data show CDR1 as SGDLS and CDR2 as YYNGEE. The J segment lost 7 bases and the V segment lost 4 bases, leaving 14 bases of the junction unmatched. The chain's CDR3 is CASSPLLAGGGYGNEQFF. The CDR3 bases are TGTGCCAGCAGCCCTTTACTAGCGGGAGGGGGTTATGGAAATGAGCAGTTCTTC.

The gene calls are TRBV5-1 and TRBJ2-2; 8 positions agree with TRBD1. The V segment lost 6 bases and the J segment 1 base; nucleotides outside the gene matches: 5. The germline CDR1 and CDR2 sequences are SGHRS and YFSETQ. CDR3 length equals 15 residues. CDR3 region: CASKAGTGNTGELFF. The CDR3 nucleotides are TGCGCCAGCAAAGCCGGGACAGGGAACACCGGGGAGCTGTTTTTT.

The chain has TRBV6-6 and TRBJ1-1; possible D gene TRBD1, 5 bases. Germline-derived CDR1 and CDR2 are MNHNY and SVGAGI (reference sequence). V lost 6 bases and J 0 bases, leaving 14 bases between the germline ends. The length of the CDR3 is 15 residues. The CDR3 sequence: CASSPGGNLNTEAFF. CDR3 in DNA: TGTGCCAGCAGCCCGGGGGGTAATTTGAACACTGAAGCTTTCTTT.

There are a few counts of this clone. This chain joins TRBV5-4 and TRBJ2-5; a weak D match, TRBD2 (6 bases). Germline V gene lookup returns CDR1 SGHNT and CDR2 YYREEE (reference sequence). V was trimmed by 0 bases and J by 3 bases, leaving 15 bases between them. This CDR3 spans 16 amino acids. The CDR3: CASSLALAKREETQYF. For the CDR3, the DNA is TGTGCCAGCAGCTTGGCGCTAGCAAAGCGGGAAGAGACCCAGTACTTC.

V and J are TRBV7-2 and TRBJ2-1; tentatively, D is TRBD1 (6 bases). This CDR3 has 15 amino acids. Per germline, CDR1 SGHTA and CDR2 FQGNSA. V was shortened by 1 base and J by 7 bases, with 14 bases between the two germline ends. The CDR3 DNA sequence: TGTGCCAGCAGCTTAGGGGTGACAGGTACTAATGAGCAGTTCTTC. Protein sequence: CASSLGVTGTNEQFF.

In this sample, this clone turned up a few times. V usage is TRBV5-8 and J usage is TRBJ2-5; 8 nucleotides match TRBD1. Germline assignment: CDR1 SGHTS and CDR2 YDEGEE. This CDR3 has 15 amino acids. The V gene end was trimmed by 2 bases and the J gene end by 5 bases; junction bases not matched to a gene: 8. For the CDR3, the DNA is TGTGCCAGCAGCTTCCCCGGGACAGGTGGGGAGACCCAGTACTTC. It translates to CASSFPGTGGETQYF.

The CDR3 DNA is TGTGCCACCAGTGATCCCGGTGGGGCGGGAGGGTACCAAGAGACCCAGTACTTC. The encoded protein is CATSDPGGAGGYQETQYF. The chain recombines TRBV24-1 with TRBJ2-5; 9 nucleotides match TRBD2. CDR1 KGHDR and CDR2 SFDVKD come from the germline V gene. Trimming removed 3 bases from V and 0 bases from J; junction bases left unmatched: 10. The CDR3 is 18 amino acids.

The gene calls are TRBV4-1 and TRBJ1-4; weak D call: TRBD1 (5 bases). Trimming stripped 4 bases from V and 0 bases from J, with 9 bases between. Germline V CDR1 and CDR2: MGHRA, YSYEKL. The CDR3 extends over 15 amino acids. For the CDR3, the DNA is TGCGCCAGCAGCCGGACACTTGCAACTAATGAAAAACTGTTTTTT. It encodes CASSRTLATNEKLFF.

This clone has only a few counts. The chain uses TRBV30 and TRBJ1-5; D unclear. This CDR3 has 15 amino acids. Germline CDR1 reads GTSNPN; CDR2 reads SVGIG (reference sequence). V was clipped by 2 bases and J by 2 bases, with 13 bases between them. CDR3 sequence (DNA): TGTGCCTGGAGTCTCACATCGGCGGGCAATCAGCCCCAGCATTTT. Its protein product is CAWSLTSAGNQPQHF. Based on the CDR3 plus reference TRBV30 and TRBJ1-5, the full variable domain is SQTIHQWPATLVQPVGSPLSLECTVEGTSNPNLYWYRQAAGRGLQLLFYSVGIGQISSEVPQNLSASRPQDRQFILSSKKLLLSDSGFYLCAWSLTSAGNQPQHFGDGTRLSIL.